Described below is a single TCR beta chain sequence and its context. This clonotype has just a few counts. Its cognate antigen has yet to be identified. Per-base qualities were not stored, and no clone one base away is much larger. CDR1 and CDR2 are read off the germline V gene as MNHNS and SASEGT. Reading from cysteine to phenylalanine, the CDR3 counts 15 amino acids. Only the CDR3 part of the read is kept: 45 bases, read in frame from the first base. This entry belongs to a study of CD4 and CD8 cells across lung adenocarcinoma regions (dated by TCRdb to the late 2010s). About the study as a whole: Intratumor heterogeneity of the T cell receptor repertoire was examined by comparing tumor centers with tumor margins.

The library was prepared using PCR. Instrument used: HiSeq X Ten. The raw public reads went through TCRdb reprocessing: fastp at Q25, MiXCR clone calling, in-frame beta chains kept. All rows with the same CDR3 protein become a single entry with the most common DNA and genes. The sample table shows over 15,000 distinct CDR3 sequences, and 45% to 55% are seen once. The ten most abundant clones make up less than 20% of the sample. Donors were patients with localized lung adenocarcinoma, a subtype of non-small cell lung cancer. Samples were obtained from the margins of localized lung adenocarcinomas. For TCR repertoire analysis, CD4+ T cells from tumor tissue were profiled separately from CD8+ T cells.

The chain uses TRBV6-1 and TRBJ2-1, with 8 bases matching TRBD2. The tail of the sequence fits TRBJ2-7 better, so the J call may be wrong. Material: CD4+ T cells from the margin of a lung tumor. The cell subset or site label on this specimen signifies: tumor margin region. The TCR originated in a male donor with lung adenocarcinoma. The CD4 and CD8 labels of this study may be unreliable. The CDR3 region has the sequence CASSATSGSYNEQYF. DNA sequence: TGTGCCAGCAGTGCAACTAGCGGCTCCTACAATGAGCAGTACTTC.